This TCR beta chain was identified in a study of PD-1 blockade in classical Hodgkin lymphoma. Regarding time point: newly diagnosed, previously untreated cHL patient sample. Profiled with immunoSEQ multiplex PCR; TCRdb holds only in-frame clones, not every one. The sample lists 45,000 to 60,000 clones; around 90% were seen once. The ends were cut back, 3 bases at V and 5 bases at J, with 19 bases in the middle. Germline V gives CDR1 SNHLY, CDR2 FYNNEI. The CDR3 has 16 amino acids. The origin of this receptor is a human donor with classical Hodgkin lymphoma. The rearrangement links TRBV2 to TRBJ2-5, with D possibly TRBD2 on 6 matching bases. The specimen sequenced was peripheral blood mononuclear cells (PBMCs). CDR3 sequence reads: CASSEVGGNEGETQYF. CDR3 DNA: TGTGCCAGCAGTGAGGTCGGGGGAAACGAGGGGGAGACCCAGTACTTC.